This is a list of T cell receptor beta chains from one sample in a study of a mutant IDH1 vaccine in newly diagnosed glioma. Profiled with immunoSEQ multiplex PCR; TCRdb holds only in-frame clones, not every one. This table holds about 64,000 clones, about 88% found once. Which antigens these TCRs recognize remains unknown. Sequenced here: PBMCs, sampled from a glioma patient whose treatment included an IDH1 peptide vaccine. These receptors all stem from a woman aged 45-59 years with glioma. Each CDR3 is given with its conserved first and last residue. The order of the fields is clone size, D gene, J gene, V gene, CDR3 protein, CDR3 DNA. A D gene is named only where the DNA matches it firmly. The size of a clone is reported for some rows only, either as once, few or many, or as a class for expanded clones.

.,.,TRBJ2-6,TRBV7-8,CASSQLQANVLTF,TGTGCCAGCAGCCAACTTCAGGCCAACGTCCTGACTTTC
.,TRBD1,TRBJ1-2,TRBV4-1,CASSQRDSDYGYTF,TGCGCCAGCAGCCAGCGGGACAGTGACTATGGCTACACCTTC
.,.,TRBJ2-7,TRBV11-2,CASSLSRGREQYF,TGTGCCAGCAGCCTTAGCAGGGGAAGAGAGCAGTACTTC
.,TRBD2,TRBJ2-2,TRBV4-2,CASSQETLAGRTGELFF,TGTGCCAGCAGCCAAGAAACACTAGCGGGGAGGACCGGGGAGCTGTTTTTT
.,.,TRBJ1-2,TRBV9,CASSVASGSYGYTF,TGTGCCAGCAGCGTAGCTTCAGGGTCCTATGGCTACACCTTC
.,.,TRBJ2-7,TRBV9,CASSRGVNGYEQYF,TGTGCCAGCTCCAGGGGTGTAAATGGATACGAGCAGTACTTC
.,TRBD2,TRBJ2-3,TRBV27,CASSFWATRPRTSGGASTLDTQYF,TGTGCCAGCAGTTTCTGGGCGACCCGGCCAAGGACTAGCGGGGGGGCAAGCACTCTCGATACGCAGTATTTT
.,TRBD1,TRBJ1-2,TRBV7-2,CASSQGQGMGGDGYTF,TGTGCCAGCAGCCAGGGACAGGGCATGGGGGGTGATGGCTACACCTTC
.,.,TRBJ1-1,TRBV18,CASSPETANTEAFF,TGTGCCAGCTCACCCGAGACAGCGAACACTGAAGCTTTCTTT
.,TRBD1,TRBJ2-5,TRBV9,CASSATGIQETQYF,TGTGCCAGCAGCGCGACAGGGATCCAAGAGACCCAGTACTTC
few,.,TRBJ2-1,TRBV5-4,CASSSKERKKQFF,TGTGCCAGCAGCTCCAAGGAACGGAAAAAGCAGTTCTTC
.,.,TRBJ1-4,TRBV30,CAWSDGGGEKLFF,TGTGCCTGGAGTGATGGGGGAGGAGAAAAACTGTTTTTT
once,TRBD1,TRBJ2-1,TRBV7-6,CASSLAPTGNEQFF,TGTGCCAGCAGCTTAGCACCGACAGGGAATGAGCAGTTCTTC
.,.,TRBJ1-6,TRBV28,CASSYPLGNTPLHF,TGTGCCAGCAGTTATCCCCTCGGTAATACACCCCTCCACTTT
once,.,TRBJ1-1,TRBV19,CASSPVDRPMNTEAFF,TGTGCCAGTAGTCCGGTCGACAGGCCTATGAACACTGAAGCTTTCTTT
.,.,TRBJ1-5,TRBV28,CASSPVGQPQHF,TGTGCCAGCAGCCCCGTGGGACAGCCCCAGCATTTT